This entry lists 3 T cell receptor beta chains sequenced from one sample in a study of post-analysis software for immune sequencing data. Presence of unique molecular identifiers characterized the TCR beta cDNA libraries. In TCRdb, the PCR reads were re-called with MiXCR into one record per CDR3 protein. The repertoire holds some 160,000 distinct CDR3 sequences, with 35% to 40% as singletons. The sequencing used blood, collected after autologous hematopoietic stem cell transplantation. These receptors came from a girl aged 5-17 years with multiple sclerosis.

This chain joins TRBV29-1 and TRBJ2-7, with D perhaps given as TRBD1 or TRBD2 (6 bases each). Germline V lookup: CDR1 SQVTM, CDR2 ANQGSEA. The CDR3 length is 15 residues. The ends were cut back, 5 bases at V and 3 bases at J, with 20 bases in the middle. The CDR3 loop is CSVYIEEGGYYEQYF. CDR3 coding DNA: TGCAGCGTTTATATCGAGGAGGGGGGTTACTACGAGCAGTACTTC.

The chain uses TRBV7-8 and TRBJ2-1; 12 bases are a match to TRBD2. After removal of 3 bases from V and 6 bases from J, the junction contained 9 bases not matched to a gene. The CDR3 has 17 amino acids. The germline V gene has CDR1 SGHVS and CDR2 FQNEAQ. CDR3 DNA: TGTGCCAGCAGCTTCATAACTAGCGGGAGGAGGAGCAATGAGCAGTTCTTC. This encodes CASSFITSGRRSNEQFF.

This clonotype was seen only a few times. A much larger clone sits a single nucleotide away, making a read error possible. The chain is built from TRBV20-1 and TRBJ2-7; the match to TRBD1 covers 7 bases. The CDR3 totals 15 residues. CDR1 and CDR2 from the germline V gene are DFQATT and SNEGSKA (reference sequence). The CDR3 nucleotides are TGCAGTGCTAGAGACCGGGACAGCCCCTTCTACAAGCAGTACTTC. The encoded protein is CSARDRDSPFYKQYF.